These 25 T cell receptor beta chains were sequenced from one sample in a study of naive and memory T cell subsets. The library had UMIs added by 3' ligation of an oligonucleotide to TCR cDNA. Amplification of ligated cDNA took four PCR rounds with SP2 and nested alpha and beta constant primers. TCRdb processed the UMI-ligation and nested PCR reads anew with MiXCR; each CDR3 protein has one entry. The top ten hold under 8% of the sample, which has 25,000 to 30,000 distinct CDR3 sequences, 4% to 6.5% seen once. Material for sequencing was blood. The receptors shown here come from an adult in good health.

This clonotype occurred a few times. The chain has TRBV6-6 and TRBJ2-7; D remains unclear. The V gene's germline CDR1 is MNHNY and CDR2 SVGAGI (reference sequence). This CDR3 contains 13 residues. The ends were cut back, 2 bases at V and 4 bases at J, with 9 bases in the middle. Written as DNA, the CDR3 is TGTGCCAGCAGTTACAGGGAAAAATACGAGCAGTACTTC. Encoded protein: CASSYREKYEQYF.

In this sample, this clonotype turned up many times. The V call is TRBV6-5, the J call TRBJ2-5; TRBD2 aligns across 8 bases. V lost 2 bases to trimming and J lost 1 base; unmatched junction nucleotides: 6. This CDR3 spans 16 amino acids. Germline assignment: CDR1 MNHEY and CDR2 SVGAGI. CDR3 amino acids: CASSYMAGGAQETQYF. CDR3 bases: TGTGCCAGCAGTTACATGGCGGGAGGCGCCCAAGAGACCCAGTACTTC.

This clonotype came up many times. V and J are TRBV18 and TRBJ2-1; the match to TRBD2 covers 14 bases. The CDR3 is 19 residues long. Unmatched junction bases numbered 5, after V lost 0 bases and J lost 1 base. CDR1 and CDR2 from the germline V gene are KGHSH and LQKENI. The CDR3 loop is CASSPPGLAGVGSYNEQFF. CDR3 DNA: TGTGCCAGCTCACCACCGGGACTAGCGGGAGTTGGGTCCTACAATGAGCAGTTCTTC.

This clonotype was counted at least ten times. The V call is TRBV6-5, the J call TRBJ1-1; the D is unclear. The germline gives CDR1 MNHEY, CDR2 SVGAGI. V was cut by 0 bases and J by 1 base, with 12 bases left in between. The CDR3 contains 16 residues. As DNA, the CDR3 is TGTGCCAGCAGTTACTCCTTAGGCAGAAAGAACACTGAAGCTTTCTTT. Protein sequence: CASSYSLGRKNTEAFF.

As for this clonotype: Given a much more abundant clone one base away, this may be a read error. The J gene is TRBJ1-1, the V gene TRBV20-1; D is ambiguous. The CDR3 has 13 residues. Per germline, CDR1 DFQATT and CDR2 SNEGSKA (reference sequence). The chain's CDR3 is CSVDPQGHTEDFF. Here the CDR3 DNA reads TGCAGTGTTGACCCCCAAGGGCACACTGAAGATTTCTTT.

This clonotype occurred many times. The chain is built from TRBV7-9 and TRBJ1-1, with 10 bases lining up with TRBD1. The V gene end was trimmed by 3 bases and the J gene end by 2 bases; junction bases not matched to a gene: 3. The CDR3 is made up of 15 amino acids. Germline V gene lookup returns CDR1 SEHNR and CDR2 FQNEAQ (reference sequence). The CDR3 DNA reads TGTGCCAGCAGCTTTGGGACAGGGGTCAACACTGAAGCTTTCTTT. Amino acid sequence: CASSFGTGVNTEAFF.

The chain links TRBV5-1 to TRBJ2-7; TRBD2 agrees at 13 bases. With 0 bases clipped from V and 6 bases from J, the junction kept 3 bases outside the gene matches. The germline gives CDR1 SGHRS, CDR2 YFSETQ. This CDR3 is built from 15 residues. CDR3 sequence reads: CASSLEGLAGREQYF. DNA of the CDR3: TGCGCCAGCAGCTTGGAGGGACTAGCGGGACGCGAGCAGTACTTC. The full variable domain, in which reference TRBV5-1 and TRBJ2-7 provide the parts outside the CDR3, is KAGVTQTPRYLIKTRGQQVTLSCSPISGHRSVSWYQQTPGQGLQFLFEYFSETQRNKGNFPGRFSGRQFSNSRSEMNVSTLELGDSALYLCASSLEGLAGREQYFGPGTRLTVT.

The table lists this clonotype with many counts. This chain joins TRBV30 and TRBJ2-4, with D possibly matching TRBD2 (6 bases). This CDR3 is 17 amino acids long. CDR1 and CDR2 (germline): GTSNPN, SVGIG (reference sequence). Between the trimmed V and J ends, which lost 5 bases and 1 base, there was a span of 21 bases. The CDR3 protein is CAWVETGRGRAKNIQYF. Here the CDR3 DNA reads TGTGCCTGGGTGGAGACCGGGCGGGGAAGGGCCAAAAACATTCAGTACTTC.

This clonotype was seen ten or more times. The chain recombines TRBV27 with TRBJ2-2; D is undetermined. V was cut by 5 bases and J by 1 base, with 5 bases left in between. The germline gives CDR1 MNHEY, CDR2 SMNVEV (reference sequence). The CDR3 totals 13 residues. The CDR3: CASSQGNTGELFF. CDR3 nucleotides: TGTGCCAGCAGTCAAGGGAACACCGGGGAGCTGTTTTTT.

This clonotype was recorded at least ten times. This chain connects TRBV7-2 to TRBJ2-7; 9 bases map to TRBD1. Germline-derived CDR1 and CDR2 are SGHTA and FQGNSA. V lost 3 bases to trimming and J lost 3 bases; unmatched junction nucleotides: 6. This CDR3 has 15 residues. The DNA for the CDR3 is TGTGCCAGCAGCTTGGGGACAGGGCGCTACTACGAGCAGTACTTC. Residues: CASSLGTGRYYEQYF.

This clonotype was found many times. For the CDR3, the DNA is TGTGCCAGCAGCCCCGGACAGGGGGCGAGCTATGGCTACACCTTC. Its protein is CASSPGQGASYGYTF. The V gene is TRBV6-5, the J gene TRBJ1-2; 11 bases are shared with TRBD1. CDR1 is MNHEY and CDR2 is SVGAGI in the germline V gene. Trimming at V came to 6 bases and at J to 4 bases, leaving 7 bases not matched to a gene. The CDR3 sequence is 15 residues long.

This clonotype is classed as medium-sized. The chain links TRBV6-1 to TRBJ2-1, with 11 nucleotides matching TRBD2. V trimming: 7 bases; J trimming: 4 bases; junction bases outside the gene matches: 6. Germline V gene lookup returns CDR1 MNHNS and CDR2 SASEGT. The CDR3 loop spans 15 amino acids. CDR3 residues: CASTPRTSGYNEQFF. DNA for the CDR3: TGTGCCAGCACCCCCAGGACTAGCGGGTACAATGAGCAGTTCTTC.

This clonotype has at least ten counts. The V call is TRBV29-1, the J call TRBJ2-2; D is unclear. The CDR3 consists of 12 residues. The ends were cut back, 7 bases at V and 6 bases at J, with 12 bases in the middle. CDR1 and CDR2 (germline): SQVTM, ANQGSEA. CDR3 loop: CSAELGAGELFF. CDR3 DNA sequence: TGCAGCGCGGAATTAGGTGCCGGGGAGCTGTTTTTT.

CDR3 amino acids: CASSIGLLDTQYF. In DNA, the CDR3 is TGTGCCAGTAGTATTGGCTTACTAGATACGCAGTATTTT. J is TRBJ2-3 and V is TRBV19; D is undetermined. Trimming cost V 3 bases and J 5 bases, with 9 bases left between them. CDR1 is LNHDA, CDR2 SQIVND, per germline (reference sequence). CDR3 size: 13 residues.

This clonotype was observed many times. The chain is built from TRBV27 and TRBJ1-1, with 9 bases fitting TRBD1. V was pared by 5 bases and J by 5 bases, with 3 bases of the junction left unmatched. CDR1 is MNHEY, CDR2 SMNVEV, per germline (reference sequence). The CDR3 covers 13 residues. CDR3 DNA sequence: TGTGCCAGCAGTCTTGGGACAGGGACTGAAGCTTTCTTT. It specifies CASSLGTGTEAFF.

This clonotype has only a few counts. The chain has TRBV29-1 and TRBJ2-5; TRBD2 matches at 7 bases. This CDR3 spans 12 amino acids. With 5 bases clipped from V and 6 bases from J, the junction kept 6 bases outside the gene matches. CDR1 is SQVTM, CDR2 ANQGSEA, per germline. The CDR3 DNA sequence: TGCAGCGTTAGGACTAGTCAGAAGACCCAGTACTTC. Protein product: CSVRTSQKTQYF.

The chain has TRBV30 and TRBJ2-5; D unclear. Germline V gene lookup returns CDR1 GTSNPN and CDR2 SVGIG (reference sequence). Trimming took 0 bases from V and 5 from J, leaving 4 bases between them. The CDR3 spans 11 residues. DNA of the CDR3: TGTGCCTGGAGTGTGATGGAGACCCAGTACTTC. This gives the protein CAWSVMETQYF.

At least ten counts were recorded for this clonotype. V is TRBV13 and J is TRBJ2-5, with 11 bases matching TRBD1. Germline CDR1 PRHDT, CDR2 FYEKMQ (reference sequence). Germline trimming cut 1 base from V and 4 bases from J; bases unmatched to any gene: 5. The CDR3 runs 16 residues. The CDR3 reads CASSLVGTGGRETQYF. As DNA, the CDR3 is TGTGCCAGCAGCTTAGTCGGGACAGGGGGTAGAGAGACCCAGTACTTC.

This clonotype has just a few counts. The chain is built from TRBV3-1 and TRBJ2-1; no clear D. The germline V and J ends were trimmed by 1 base and 9 bases, with 4 bases remaining between them. The germline V gene encodes CDR1 LGHDT and CDR2 YNNKEL (reference sequence). This CDR3 region has 11 residues. The CDR3 here is CASSQALEQFF. In DNA, the CDR3 is TGTGCCAGCAGCCAAGCCCTTGAGCAGTTCTTC.

At least ten counts were recorded for this clonotype. This chain joins TRBV7-8 and TRBJ2-3, with 14 bases that match TRBD2. Germline assignment: CDR1 SGHVS and CDR2 FQNEAQ. The V segment lost 5 bases and the J segment 5 bases; nucleotides outside the gene matches: 6. This CDR3 has 16 residues. The DNA for the CDR3 is TGTGCCAGCAGCCTGGGACTAGCGGGAGCTAGAGATACGCAGTATTTT. It is translated as CASSLGLAGARDTQYF.

This chain uses TRBV28 with TRBJ2-7; no definite D call. V was trimmed by 3 bases and J by 5 bases, leaving 5 bases between them. This CDR3 has 11 amino acids. CDR1 MDHEN and CDR2 SYDVKM come from the germline V gene. The CDR3 region has the DNA TGTGCCAGCAGTTTGTCGCACGAGCAGTACTTC. Translated: CASSLSHEQYF.

Within the sample, this clonotype is medium-sized. The J gene is TRBJ2-6, the V gene TRBV27; D is uncertain. Germline V gene data show CDR1 as MNHEY and CDR2 as SMNVEV (reference sequence). This CDR3 has 18 residues. Deletions cut 6 bases from V and 2 bases from J, with 20 bases between. The chain's CDR3 is CASSTPGESSPGANVLTF. As DNA, the CDR3 is TGTGCCAGCAGCACCCCTGGGGAATCAAGCCCTGGGGCCAACGTCCTGACTTTC.

The table lists this clonotype with many counts. The CDR3 sequence is CASSPHVKINTGELFF. For the CDR3, the DNA is TGTGCCAGCAGCCCTCACGTTAAAATTAACACCGGGGAGCTGTTTTTT. The chain links TRBV13 to TRBJ2-2; the D is unclear. Per germline, CDR1 PRHDT and CDR2 FYEKMQ (reference sequence). The CDR3 sequence is 16 residues long. The V end was cut by 5 bases, the J end by 2 bases, with 15 bases between.

V and J are TRBV4-1 and TRBJ2-7; D is possibly TRBD2 (5 bases). This CDR3 comprises 17 residues. From germline, CDR1 is MGHRA and CDR2 YSYEKL. Trimming stripped 0 bases from V and 2 bases from J, with 17 bases between. CDR3 sequence reads: CASSQDPIPGVPYEQYF. CDR3 bases: TGCGCCAGCAGCCAAGATCCCATCCCCGGGGTCCCCTACGAGCAGTACTTC.

This clonotype has a handful of counts. V gene TRBV4-1 combines with J gene TRBJ2-3, with TRBD2 as a possible D gene (6 bases). This CDR3 has 14 residues. Germline V gene lookup returns CDR1 MGHRA and CDR2 YSYEKL. Between the trimmed V and J ends, which lost 4 bases and 6 bases, there was a span of 14 bases. This chain's CDR3 is CASSPLGLADTQYF. CDR3 DNA sequence: TGCGCCAGCAGCCCCCTGGGACTCGCTGATACGCAGTATTTT.